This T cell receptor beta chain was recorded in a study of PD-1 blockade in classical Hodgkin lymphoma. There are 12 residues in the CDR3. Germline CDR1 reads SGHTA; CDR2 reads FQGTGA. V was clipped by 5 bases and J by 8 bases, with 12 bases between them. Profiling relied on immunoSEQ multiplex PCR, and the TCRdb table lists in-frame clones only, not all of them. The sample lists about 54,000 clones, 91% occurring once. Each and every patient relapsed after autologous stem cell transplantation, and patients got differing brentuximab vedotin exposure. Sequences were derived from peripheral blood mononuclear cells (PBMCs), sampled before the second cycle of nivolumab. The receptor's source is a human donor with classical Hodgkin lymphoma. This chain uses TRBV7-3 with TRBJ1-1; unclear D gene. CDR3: CASSGRLNEAFF. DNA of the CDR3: TGTGCCAGCAGCGGGCGGCTCAACGAAGCTTTCTTT.